These T cell receptor beta chains were read from a single sample in a study of T cell changes during pregnancy in multiple sclerosis. The method was immunoSEQ multiplex PCR; TCRdb's version includes in-frame clones alone and lacks a portion of them. The table records around 60,000 clones, over 85% of them present only once. This sample comprised peripheral blood, obtained in the second trimester of pregnancy. These receptors came from a female donor with multiple sclerosis, enrolled in a pregnancy study. The CDR3 runs from the conserved cysteine through the conserved F or W. D genes are given only for firm matches.

TRBD1	TRBV7-2	TRBJ1-2	CASSPGQVFSYTF	TGTGCCAGCAGCCCGGGACAGGTATTTAGCTACACCTTC
TRBD2	TRBV10-2	TRBJ2-7	CASSEMSSGPRNYEQYF	TGCGCCAGCAGTGAGATGTCTAGCGGGCCACGAAACTACGAGCAGTACTTC
.	TRBV7-9	TRBJ1-1	CASSLQGVNTEAFF	TGTGCCAGCAGCTTACAAGGAGTTAACACTGAAGCTTTCTTT
.	TRBV6-1	TRBJ1-2	CASSEIGGWGVGGYTF	TGTGCCAGCAGTGAAATCGGCGGTTGGGGGGTTGGCGGCTACACCTTC
TRBD2	TRBV7-3	TRBJ2-1	CASSLKPPGGSSYNEQFF	TGTGCCAGCAGCTTAAAGCCCCCGGGCGGGAGCTCCTACAATGAGCAGTTCTTC
TRBD2	TRBV7-9	TRBJ2-1	CASSAGLAGGQFF	TGTGCCAGCAGCGCGGGACTAGCGGGAGGGCAGTTCTTC
TRBD1	TRBV5-6	TRBJ2-5	CASSPGQEETQYF	TGTGCCAGCAGCCCGGGACAGGAAGAGACCCAGTACTTC
TRBD1	TRBV2	TRBJ1-1	CASRLGQGYTEAFF	TGTGCCAGCAGATTGGGACAGGGATACACTGAAGCTTTCTTT
.	TRBV6-5	TRBJ2-5	CASRNTGIQETQYF	TGTGCCAGCAGGAACACAGGAATCCAAGAGACCCAGTACTTC
TRBD1	TRBV5-1	TRBJ2-7	CASSSDRATGEQYF	TGCGCCAGCAGCTCCGACAGGGCCACGGGAGAGCAGTACTTC
TRBD2	TRBV5-1	TRBJ2-3	CASSLVAGATDTQYF	TGCGCCAGCAGCTTGGTGGCGGGAGCCACAGATACGCAGTATTTT